These 8 T cell receptor beta chains were sequenced from one sample in a study of blood T cell repertoires in COVID-19. Generated by immunoSEQ multiplex PCR, the TCRdb table keeps only in-frame clones and is missing some. The sample has about 260,000 clones; about four fifths are singletons. The specimen was peripheral blood. These receptors came from a woman aged 45 to 65 who had recovered from COVID-19.

The CDR3 DNA sequence: TGTGCCAGCAGTTACTCAGGGACACCGGGGTTCGAGCAGTACTTC. Its translation is CASSYSGTPGFEQYF. The J gene is TRBJ2-7, the V gene TRBV6-5; tentatively, D is TRBD1 (6 bases). CDR1 MNHEY and CDR2 SVGAGI come from the germline V gene. Trimming took off 0 bases at V and 6 bases at J, with 15 bases between the two ends. The CDR3 has 15 residues.

In this sample, this clone turned up a few times. The chain joins TRBV30 to TRBJ2-1; 14 bases line up with TRBD2. Germline V lookup: CDR1 GTSNPN, CDR2 SVGIG (reference sequence). V was clipped by 1 base and J by 4 bases; unmatched bases: 6. CDR3 size: 17 residues. The CDR3 sequence is CAWSGLAGGGNYNEQFF. The CDR3, as DNA: TGTGCCTGGAGTGGACTAGCGGGAGGGGGGAATTACAATGAGCAGTTCTTC.

This clone was seen a single time. The chain links TRBV7-2 to TRBJ2-3, with D tentatively TRBD2 (5 bases). V lost 4 bases to trimming and J lost 14 bases, with 19 bases between them. CDR3 length: 13 residues. Germline V gene sequence: CDR1 SGHTA, CDR2 FQGNSA. The CDR3 sequence is CASSSFSPEGGYF. CDR3 DNA sequence: TGTGCCAGCAGCTCCTTTTCTCCAGAGGGCGGGTATTTT.

The chain uses TRBV12-1 and TRBJ2-1; the table's D gene call, TRBD1, was not cross checked with the DNA. TRBV12-1 is deemed a pseudogene. The CDR3 length is 21 residues. CDR3 nucleotides: TGTGCCAGCAGCTTTGCGTCCCGGGACAGGGATAATTACCGCTCCTACAATGAGCAGTTCTTC. It is translated as CASSFASRDRDNYRSYNEQFF.

The rearrangement joins TRBV7-2 to TRBJ2-1; TRBD2 matches at 9 bases. The junction had 8 bases not matched to a gene; V was cut back by 5 bases and J by 6 bases. The CDR3 has 15 residues. The germline V gene encodes CDR1 SGHTA and CDR2 FQGNSA. CDR3: CASSRPGLAINEQFF. The CDR3 DNA reads as TGTGCCAGCAGCAGACCGGGACTAGCTATCAATGAGCAGTTCTTC.

The chain couples TRBV9 to TRBJ2-5; the match to TRBD2 covers 14 bases. The germline V gene encodes CDR1 SGDLS and CDR2 YYNGEE. There are 16 residues in the CDR3. V was pared by 4 bases and J by 5 bases, with 7 bases of the junction left unmatched. CDR3 coding DNA: TGTGCCAGCAGCTTACGGACTAGCGGGGGGCAGGAGACCCAGTACTTC. It translates to CASSLRTSGGQETQYF.

The V gene is TRBV29-1, the J gene TRBJ2-2; weak D call: TRBD2 (6 bases). The germline V and J ends were trimmed by 7 bases and 1 base, with 16 bases remaining between them. The CDR3 covers 15 residues. Germline CDR1 and CDR2: SQVTM and ANQGSEA. Here the CDR3 reads CSATSGLLNTGELFF. The DNA for the CDR3 is TGCAGCGCTACTTCGGGACTTCTGAACACCGGGGAGCTGTTTTTT.

V and J are TRBV29-1 and TRBJ2-7, with 8 bases identical to TRBD2. V lost 7 bases and J lost 2; bases outside the gene matches: 10. The CDR3 totals 14 residues. Germline values: CDR1 SQVTM, CDR2 ANQGSEA. The CDR3 region has the DNA TGCAGCGCCTCCTTTAGCGGGATGCCCTACGAGCAGTACTTC. It yields the protein CSASFSGMPYEQYF.